This T cell receptor (beta chain) originates from a study of blood T cell repertoires in COVID-19. Study information: Samples came from the United States, Italy and Spain, spanning acute and convalescent COVID-19. PBMCs, B-cell-depleted T cells, or T cells provided the cDNA or gDNA that made up the material.

Patients of the Seattle cohort, enrolled during active infection, were followed longitudinally. CDR3 size: 14 residues. Trimming removed 7 bases from V and 2 bases from J, with 14 bases in between. The germline CDR1 and CDR2 sequences are MDHEN and SYDVKM. Original data processing: Scientists estimated how many nucleated cells there were by amplifying reference gene primers. Only in-frame clones appear in the TCRdb table, and some are missing; sequencing was by immunoSEQ multiplex PCR. From that table come the V and J calls and clone size; the DNA was used to work out D and trimming. The repertoire holds approximately 500,000 clones, with about 89% as singletons.

The sequencing input was peripheral blood. This rearrangement joins TRBV28 to TRBJ1-2; perhaps TRBD1 as D (5 bases). This clonotype originated in a woman aged 45-60 years with COVID-19, enrolled during active disease. The CDR3 protein is CASTPGGNNYGYTF. In DNA, the CDR3 is TGTGCCAGCACCCCCGGGGGGAACAACTATGGCTACACCTTC.